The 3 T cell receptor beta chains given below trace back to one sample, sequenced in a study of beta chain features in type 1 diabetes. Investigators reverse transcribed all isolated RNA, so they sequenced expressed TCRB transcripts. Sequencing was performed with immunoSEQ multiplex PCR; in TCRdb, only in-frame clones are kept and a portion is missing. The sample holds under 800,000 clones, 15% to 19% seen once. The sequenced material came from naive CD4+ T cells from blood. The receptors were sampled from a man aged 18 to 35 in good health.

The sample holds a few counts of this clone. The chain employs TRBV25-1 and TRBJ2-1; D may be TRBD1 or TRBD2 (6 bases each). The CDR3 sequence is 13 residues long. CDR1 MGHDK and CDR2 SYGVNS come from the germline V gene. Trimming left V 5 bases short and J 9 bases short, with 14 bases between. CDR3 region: CASSPRTAGEQFF. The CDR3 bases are TGTGCCAGCAGTCCCCGGACAGCGGGTGAGCAGTTCTTC.

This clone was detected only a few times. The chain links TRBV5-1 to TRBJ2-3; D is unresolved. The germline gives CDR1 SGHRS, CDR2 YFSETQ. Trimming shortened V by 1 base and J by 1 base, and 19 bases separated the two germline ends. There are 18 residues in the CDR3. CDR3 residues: CASSLRLFGSSRTDTQYF. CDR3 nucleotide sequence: TGCGCCAGCAGCTTGAGGCTCTTTGGGTCGAGTCGCACAGATACGCAGTATTTT.

The CDR3 DNA sequence: TGTGCCAGCACCGGGAGGGAGCCGACGGAAAGCGGCAACTATGGCTACACCTTC. Residues: CASTGREPTESGNYGYTF. V is TRBV2 and J is TRBJ1-2; D not certain. In germline, CDR1 is SNHLY, CDR2 FYNNEI. The V end was cut by 7 bases, the J end by 2 bases, with 26 bases between. The CDR3 is 18 amino acids. The full variable domain, with the rest looked up from reference TRBV2 and TRBJ1-2, is EPEVTQTPSHQVTQMGQEVILRCVPISNHLYFYWYRQILGQKVEFLVSFYNNEISEKSEIFDDQFSVERPDGSNFTLKIRSTKLEDSAMYFCASTGREPTESGNYGYTFGSGTRLTVV.